The clone carrying this T cell receptor (beta chain) showed up just a few times. Its antigen is not known. TCRdb re-analysed the 5' RACE reads in MiXCR, keeping a single row per CDR3 protein. The sample yields approximately 290,000 distinct CDR3 sequences, 15% to 20% seen once. The sample is drawn from a study of T-cell memory formation after mild COVID-19. Whole-study results and caveats: Nothing showed for sure that second-wave clones peaking on day 37 were SARS-CoV-2 specific. For contracting clones, CD4+ ones sat mainly in CM and EM, CD8+ in EMRA.

The CDR3 consists of 18 residues. The J segment lost 2 bases and the V segment lost 2 bases, leaving 13 bases of the junction unmatched. Germline assignment: CDR1 DFQATT and CDR2 SNEGSKA (reference sequence). This sequence originates from a man younger than 35 who had mild COVID-19 (a few samples of this study predate the infection). Cell type and time point are not known. The chain joins TRBV20-1 to TRBJ1-5; TRBD1 aligns across 9 bases. The sequencing sample was made of PBMCs or a T cell subset sorted from them (not recorded which). The CDR3 nucleotides read TGCAGTGCTAGAAGGCCACAGGGGGCGCGGGGTGGCAATCAGCCCCAGCATTTT. This encodes CSARRPQGARGGNQPQHF.